These 10 T cell receptor beta chains were all obtained from the same sample, sequenced in a study of beta chain features in type 1 diabetes. TCRB transcripts that were expressed got sequenced, as all of the isolated RNA had been reverse transcribed. The assay was immunoSEQ multiplex PCR, and TCRdb's table has in-frame clones only and misses some. The sample holds hundreds of thousands of clones, about 29% seen once. Material for sequencing was naive CD4+ T cells from blood. Receptor source: a man in his late teens or twenties in good health.

The genes are TRBV7-9 and TRBJ2-1; 10 nucleotides line up with TRBD2. J was trimmed by 6 bases and V by 4 bases; bases with no gene match: 6. The CDR3 covers 15 residues. The germline V gene encodes CDR1 SEHNR and CDR2 FQNEAQ (reference sequence). CDR3 DNA: TGTGCCAGCAGCTCCCTAGCGGGAGCGGTCAATGAGCAGTTCTTC. As protein: CASSSLAGAVNEQFF.

In its sample, this clone was seen once. This chain connects TRBV9 to TRBJ2-3; 8 bases line up with TRBD2. Germline loops: CDR1 SGDLS, CDR2 YYNGEE. CDR3 length equals 14 residues. The junction had 4 bases not matched to a gene; V was cut back by 3 bases and J by 4 bases. The CDR3 DNA reads as TGTGCCAGCAGCGCCGGGGGGGTTGCAGATACGCAGTATTTT. Translation: CASSAGGVADTQYF.

This chain uses TRBV30 with TRBJ2-5; no clear D. Germline CDR1 reads GTSNPN; CDR2 reads SVGIG (reference sequence). This CDR3 contains 12 residues. V lost 3 bases, J lost 1 base, and 6 bases lay in between. The CDR3 region has the DNA TGTGCCTGGAGGGCTCTCCAAGAGACCCAGTACTTC. Translating gives CAWRALQETQYF. The whole variable domain, filled in from reference TRBV30 and TRBJ2-5, reads SQTIHQWPATLVQPVGSPLSLECTVEGTSNPNLYWYRQAAGRGLQLLFYSVGIGQISSEVPQNLSASRPQDRQFILSSKKLLLSDSGFYLCAWRALQETQYFGPGTRLLVL.

This clone was seen a few times. The rearrangement links TRBV29-1 to TRBJ2-5; a weak D match, TRBD1 (6 bases). V dropped 4 bases and J dropped 5 bases, with 20 bases sitting between them. CDR3 size: 15 residues. Germline loops: CDR1 SQVTM, CDR2 ANQGSEA. The CDR3 loop is CSVGGGRGIRETQYF. The DNA of the CDR3 is TGCAGCGTTGGAGGGGGACGAGGGATCAGGGAGACCCAGTACTTC.

The chain joins TRBV7-2 to TRBJ2-1; D gene uncertain. Germline CDR1 is SGHTA and CDR2 is FQGNSA. Trimming took 3 bases from V and 1 from J, leaving 7 bases between them. This CDR3 has 14 residues. The CDR3 sequence: CASSFKGSYNEQFF. The CDR3 bases are TGTGCCAGCAGCTTTAAAGGGTCCTACAATGAGCAGTTCTTC.

This clone was observed a few times. The chain combines TRBV30 with TRBJ2-2; maybe TRBD2 (5 bases). The CDR3 is made up of 13 amino acids. Trimming stripped 1 base from V and 6 bases from J, with 9 bases between. Per germline, CDR1 GTSNPN and CDR2 SVGIG (reference sequence). CDR3 residues: CAWSGLRSGELFF. In nucleotides, the CDR3 is TGTGCCTGGAGTGGACTACGATCCGGGGAGCTGTTTTTT.

Details on this clone: A junction boundary mismatches the germline segment, possibly from a read error. This chain links TRBV7-7 with TRBJ2-5, with 7 bases lining up with TRBD2. Germline V gene data show CDR1 as SSHAT and CDR2 as FNYEAQ (reference sequence). The CDR3 consists of 14 residues. The CDR3 DNA sequence: TGTGCTAGCAGTCCACTAGGACTAGTGGTGACCCAGTACTTC. It specifies CASSPLGLVVTQYF.

V gene TRBV27 combines with J gene TRBJ2-5, with D unresolved. The CDR3 extends over 13 amino acids. The germline CDR1 and CDR2 sequences are MNHEY and SMNVEV (reference sequence). With 2 bases removed from V and 2 bases from J, the gap between germline ends came to 6 bases. CDR3 bases: TGTGCCAGCAGTTTACGGCCTCAAGAGACCCAGTACTTC. Translation gives CASSLRPQETQYF.

Worth noting for this clone: Within the sample, other DNA sequences also encode this same CDR3. The chain combines TRBV29-1 with TRBJ2-7; D might be TRBD2 (5 bases). Germline-derived CDR1 and CDR2 are SQVTM and ANQGSEA. V was shortened by 3 bases and J by 0 bases, with 6 bases between the two germline ends. CDR3 size: 12 residues. The chain's CDR3 is CSVEGSSYEQYF. The CDR3 region has the DNA TGCAGCGTTGAGGGGAGCTCCTACGAGCAGTACTTC.

This clone showed up just a few times. This chain connects TRBV7-9 to TRBJ1-3; D is unclear. Trimming cost V 3 bases and J 4 bases, with 7 bases left between them. The germline V gene has CDR1 SEHNR and CDR2 FQNEAQ (reference sequence). This CDR3 region has 13 residues. CDR3 amino acids: CASSLGLGNTIYF. The DNA of the CDR3 is TGTGCCAGCAGCTTGGGATTAGGAAACACCATATATTTT.